This T cell receptor beta chain was documented in a study of blood T cells in healthy people across ages. A J-beta primer mix and a sample-barcoded 5' primer were used in a second PCR of about 7 to 11 cycles. One entry per CDR3 protein results from TCRdb running MiXCR on the 5' RACE reads. The data show roughly 550,000 distinct CDR3 sequences, 24% seen once. Each donor's blood draw was roughly 9.8 milliliters of peripheral blood. In its sample, this clonotype was seen a few times. The same specimen was also included in a second study, on T cells of mothers and their children.

The receptor was isolated from a boy between 10 and 17 years old in good health. The sample taken for sequencing was blood.

The CDR3 reads CASSSGPQTQYF. The CDR3 DNA reads as TGTGCCAGCAGTTCGGGACCGCAGACCCAGTACTTC. The chain has TRBV28 and TRBJ2-5, with D perhaps given as TRBD1 or TRBD2 (5 bases each). V lost 4 bases and J 6 bases, leaving 9 bases between the germline ends. CDR1 is MDHEN, CDR2 SYDVKM, per germline. The CDR3 is 12 amino acids.